Detailed here is one TCR beta chain. This may be a read error, as it is one base from a much larger clone. TCRdb called the PCR reads again in MiXCR, with one record for every CDR3 protein. The table has fewer than 350,000 distinct CDR3 sequences, 24% seen once. The data were taken from a study of molecular identifiers for immune sequencing clone quantification. Germline V CDR1 and CDR2: MNHEY, SVGAGI. The CDR3 sequence is 13 residues long. V lost 5 bases and J lost 10; bases outside the gene matches: 9. Material: naive CD8+ T cells from blood, with Jurkat cell RNA spiked in. Noted subset: FACS-sorted CD8+CD4-CCR7+CD45RA+ naive T cells. This TCR was recovered from a human donor in good health. Some libraries in this study had Jurkat cell RNA spiked in. The V call is TRBV6-5, the J call TRBJ2-3; 7 bases are a match to TRBD2. The CDR3 DNA sequence: TGTGCCAGCAGTCGAGAACGGGGGGATGCGCAGTATTTT. It translates to CASSRERGDAQYF.